This T cell receptor beta chain emerged from a study of blood T cell repertoires in COVID-19. Assay: immunoSEQ multiplex PCR; the TCRdb copy retains only in-frame clones and omits some. Of some 270,000 clones in the sample, 89% are singletons; the top ten hold 1.7%. Germline V lookup: CDR1 MNHEY, CDR2 SVGAGI. The CDR3 length is 13 residues. V was trimmed by 6 bases and J by 5 bases, leaving 8 bases between them. This clone was detected once. The chain uses TRBV6-5 and TRBJ1-6; tentative D call: TRBD1 (6 bases). The sequencing sample was made of PBMCs or T cells enriched from blood (not recorded which). The TCR comes from a woman aged 40 to 49 who had recovered from COVID-19. The CDR3 DNA reads TGTGCCAGCAGGAACAGGGATAATTCACCCCTCCACTTT. Translating it yields CASRNRDNSPLHF.